This T cell receptor beta chain is drawn from a study of CD8 T cells in ankylosing spondylitis. Findings and caveats of the study: Disease-linked clones reportedly concentrated significantly in matched ankylosing spondylitis synovial fluid. Characteristic, it appeared, of ankylosing spondylitis blood was a TCR beta motif of 7 or 8 highly homologous variants. Disease-associated clones were CD8+ and fairly uncommon in peripheral blood.

Ten or more counts support this clonotype. The antigen remains undetermined. Library preparation for TCR beta used quantitative 5'-RACE with molecular barcodes. TCRdb independently ran MiXCR on the 5' RACE reads; one entry per CDR3 protein. The sample lists about 500,000 distinct CDR3 sequences; over 4% were seen once. The CDR3 covers 13 residues. Germline loops: CDR1 SNHLY, CDR2 FYNNEI. The V and J ends lost 7 bases and 3 bases respectively, with 12 bases between them. The V gene is TRBV2, the J gene TRBJ1-2, with D possibly matching TRBD1 (5 bases). This sequence was found in a male donor with ankylosing spondylitis. Source material: blood, either unsorted or a sorted T cell fraction (not recorded which). The CDR3 protein is CASKGQGYYGYTF. CDR3 coding DNA: TGTGCCAGCAAGGGGCAGGGCTACTATGGCTACACCTTC. Using reference TRBV2 and TRBJ1-2 for the parts outside the CDR3, the full variable domain is EPEVTQTPSHQVTQMGQEVILRCVPISNHLYFYWYRQILGQKVEFLVSFYNNEISEKSEIFDDQFSVERPDGSNFTLKIRSTKLEDSAMYFCASKGQGYYGYTFGSGTRLTVV.